These T cell receptor beta chains were read from a single sample in a study of blood T cell repertoires in COVID-19. TCRdb keeps only in-frame clones here, not all; method: immunoSEQ multiplex PCR. The table includes 200,000 to 300,000 clones, about 87% detected once. The sequencing input was peripheral blood. The receptors were gathered from a human donor in a cohort sampled during active COVID-19. Each CDR3 is given with its conserved first and last residue. D genes are given only for firm matches. Only some rows state a clone size, as once, few, many or a class for expanded clones.

TRBV6-6,-,-,TRBJ2-2,TGTGCCAGCAGTTACACGGGGACATTGAACACCGGGGAGCTGTTTTTT,CASSYTGTLNTGELFF
TRBV10-1,-,-,TRBJ2-2,TGCGCCAGCAGTGAAGCTGTCGGGGAGCTGTTTTTT,CASSEAVGELFF
TRBV4-3,-,TRBD1,TRBJ2-4,TGCGCCAGCAGCCAAGCGGCAGGGGGCGAAGGCATTCAGTACTTC,CASSQAAGGEGIQYF
TRBV1,few,-,TRBJ2-5,TGCACCAGCAGCCAAGTGACTAGCGGGAAGGGAGGGCAAGAGACCCAGTACTTC,CTSSQVTSGKGGQETQYF
TRBV10-3,many,-,TRBJ2-7,TGTGCCACCGGGACATGGGAAATCTACGAGCAGTACTTC,CATGTWEIYEQYF
TRBV9,once,TRBD1,TRBJ1-5,TGTGCCAGCAGCGTAGGGGGACAGGCCAATCAGCCCCAGCATTTT,CASSVGGQANQPQHF
TRBV6-4,-,TRBD2,TRBJ2-3,TGTGCCAGCAGTGTACGGCCTAGCGGGGTGGATACGCAGTATTTT,CASSVRPSGVDTQYF
TRBV6-5,few,TRBD2,TRBJ2-1,TGTGCCAGCAGTTACTCTTTAGCGGGAGGAGCAAATGAGCAGTTCTTC,CASSYSLAGGANEQFF
TRBV28,few,-,TRBJ2-7,TGTGCCAGCAGTCAACTCATTGTGGCGGGCTCGACGGAGCAGTACTTC,CASSQLIVAGSTEQYF
TRBV5-4,-,TRBD2,TRBJ2-7,TGTGCCAGCAGCTTGGTCAGCGGGAGCTACGAGCAGTACTTC,CASSLVSGSYEQYF
TRBV7-9,-,-,TRBJ2-1,TGTGCCAGCAGCGCCTCTGCTACCTTCAATGAGCAGTTCTTC,CASSASATFNEQFF
TRBV27,few,TRBD2,TRBJ2-1,TGTGCCAGCAGTTTAAGTGGACTAGCGGGAGCGGGACTCTACAATGAGCAGTTCTTC,CASSLSGLAGAGLYNEQFF
TRBV18,-,TRBD2,TRBJ2-1,TGTGCCAGCTCTCGGACTAGCGGGAGTTATGAGCAGTTCTTC,CASSRTSGSYEQFF
TRBV4-1,-,-,TRBJ1-6,TGCGCCAGCAGCCAAGACCCCCCGGACAGCTCCTATAATTCACCCCTCCACTTT,CASSQDPPDSSYNSPLHF
TRBV18,-,TRBD1,TRBJ1-6,TGTGCCAGCTCAACCGGGACAGTAAATTCACCCCTCCACTTT,CASSTGTVNSPLHF
TRBV2,-,TRBD1,TRBJ1-2,TGTGCCAGCAGTGACTCCTCAGGGGGCGGGTATGGCTACACCTTC,CASSDSSGGGYGYTF
TRBV28,-,-,TRBJ2-7,TGTGCCAGCAGGCCGGGTATTTACGAGCAGTACTTC,CASRPGIYEQYF